This T cell receptor beta chain came from a study of regulatory T cells in long-lasting Graves disease. Combining iRepertoire HTBI primers with Arm-PCR of CDR3 regions, the authors built TCR beta libraries. TCRdb re-analysed the multiplex PCR reads in MiXCR, keeping a single row per CDR3 protein. The sample holds 580,000 or so distinct CDR3 sequences; about 16% are singletons and the top ten take about 11%. This clonotype appeared many times. Noted time point: newly diagnosed GD, antithyroid drugs for less than 3 months. From PBMCs, RNA was extracted and then used to make the TCR library. The CDR3 length is 16 residues. In germline, CDR1 is SGHRS, CDR2 YFSETQ. The V gene end was trimmed by 4 bases and the J gene end by 4 bases; junction bases not matched to a gene: 13. The same sample was also studied in work on T cells in Graves' hyperthyroidism and ophthalmopathy.

This receptor was identified in a young man with Graves disease. The sequences come from peripheral blood mononuclear cells (PBMCs), collected at new diagnosis, from a patient treated with antithyroid drugs. The chain carries TRBV5-1 and TRBJ1-2; 7 positions agree with TRBD1. The CDR3 loop reads CASSVSLRGRGYGYTF. CDR3 nucleotide sequence: TGCGCCAGCAGCGTGTCCCTAAGGGGGCGAGGCTATGGCTACACCTTC.